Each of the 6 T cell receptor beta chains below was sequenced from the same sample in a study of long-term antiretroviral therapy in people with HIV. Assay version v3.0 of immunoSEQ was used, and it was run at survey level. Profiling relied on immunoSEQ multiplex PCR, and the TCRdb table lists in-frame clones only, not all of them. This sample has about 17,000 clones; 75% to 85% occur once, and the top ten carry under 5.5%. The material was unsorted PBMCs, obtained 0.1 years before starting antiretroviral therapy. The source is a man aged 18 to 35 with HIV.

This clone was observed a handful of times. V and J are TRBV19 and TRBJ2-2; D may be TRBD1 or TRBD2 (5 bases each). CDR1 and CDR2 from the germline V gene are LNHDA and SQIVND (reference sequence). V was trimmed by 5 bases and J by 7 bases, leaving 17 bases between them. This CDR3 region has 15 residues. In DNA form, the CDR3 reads TGTGCCAGTAGTTCCCCGGGGCCCGTGGGCGGGGAGCTGTTTTTT. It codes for CASSSPGPVGGELFF.

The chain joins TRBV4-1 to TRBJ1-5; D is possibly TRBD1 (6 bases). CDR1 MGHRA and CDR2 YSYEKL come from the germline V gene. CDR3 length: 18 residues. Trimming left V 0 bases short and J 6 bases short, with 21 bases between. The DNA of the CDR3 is TGCGCCAGCAGCCAAGACGGTTCGGGACAAGCCGGAGGTCAGCCCCAGCATTTT. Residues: CASSQDGSGQAGGQPQHF.

The CDR3 sequence is CAITVGGPGGELFF. The CDR3 DNA sequence: TGTGCCATCACTGTGGGGGGGCCAGGCGGGGAGCTGTTTTTT. The J gene is TRBJ2-2, the V gene TRBV10-3; perhaps TRBD2 as D (7 bases). Germline loops: CDR1 ENHRY, CDR2 SYGVKD. The CDR3 consists of 14 residues. Trimming left V 7 bases short and J 7 bases short, with 16 bases between.

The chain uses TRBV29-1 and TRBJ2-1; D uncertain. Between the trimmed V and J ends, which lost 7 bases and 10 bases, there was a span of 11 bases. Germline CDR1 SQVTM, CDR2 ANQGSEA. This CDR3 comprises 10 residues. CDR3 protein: CSGAEQEQFF. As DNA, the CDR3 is TGCAGCGGAGCTGAGCAGGAGCAGTTCTTC.

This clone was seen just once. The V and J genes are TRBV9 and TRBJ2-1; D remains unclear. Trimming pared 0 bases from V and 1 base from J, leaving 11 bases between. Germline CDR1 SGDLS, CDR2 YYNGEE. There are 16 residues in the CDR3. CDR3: CASSVGPRLSYNEQFF. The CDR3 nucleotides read TGTGCCAGCAGCGTAGGCCCGCGGCTATCCTACAATGAGCAGTTCTTC.

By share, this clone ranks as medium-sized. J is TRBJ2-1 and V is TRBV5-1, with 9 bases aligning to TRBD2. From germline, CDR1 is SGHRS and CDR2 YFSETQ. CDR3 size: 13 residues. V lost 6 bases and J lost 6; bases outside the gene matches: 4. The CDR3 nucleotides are TGCGCCAGCACTAGCGGGAACCTCAATGAGCAGTTCTTC. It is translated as CASTSGNLNEQFF.